What follows are 32 T cell receptor beta chains derived from one specimen sequenced in a study of cytomegalovirus exposure and HLA in healthy donors. Both 60 Vbeta primers and 13 Jbeta primers went into the PCR. Profiled with immunoSEQ multiplex PCR; TCRdb holds only in-frame clones, not every one. The data contain over 150,000 clones, 82% of them singletons. The material sequenced was PBMCs. The receptors derive from a boy aged 2 to 10 in good health and CMV-seronegative.

This rearrangement joins TRBV6-6 to TRBJ1-1; tentatively, D is TRBD1 (5 bases). The germline V gene has CDR1 MNHNY and CDR2 SVGAGI (reference sequence). The V end was cut by 2 bases, the J end by 1 base, with 14 bases between. There are 16 residues in the CDR3. CDR3: CASSYPGAGKNTEAFF. The CDR3 nucleotides are TGTGCCAGCAGTTACCCTGGGGCAGGGAAGAACACTGAAGCTTTCTTT.

The rearrangement joins TRBV4-3 to TRBJ2-2, with D possibly TRBD2 on 6 matching bases. This CDR3 contains 13 residues. V dropped 4 bases and J dropped 6 bases, with 9 bases sitting between them. The germline gives CDR1 LGHNA, CDR2 YSLEER. In DNA, the CDR3 is TGCGCCAGCAGCCTCGGACTATCCGGGGAGCTGTTTTTT. Residues: CASSLGLSGELFF.

Worth noting for this clone: One junction end does not reproduce the germline sequence, and a read error may be involved. This chain connects TRBV7-7 to TRBJ2-3, with 9 nucleotides matching TRBD2. The CDR3 is 15 amino acids. Germline CDR1 and CDR2: SSHAT and FNYEAQ (reference sequence). DNA for the CDR3: TGTGCTAGCAGCTTAGTGGCGGGGGGGCAAGATACGCAGTATTTT. It specifies CASSLVAGGQDTQYF.

This clone was seen a handful of times. The chain is built from TRBV2 and TRBJ1-6, with TRBD1 as a possible D gene (5 bases). Germline CDR1 and CDR2: SNHLY and FYNNEI. This CDR3 is 16 amino acids long. V dropped 6 bases and J dropped 7 bases, with 19 bases sitting between them. CDR3 residues: CASSPFWDFQNSPLHF. CDR3 DNA: TGTGCCAGCAGCCCCTTCTGGGACTTTCAAAATTCACCCCTCCACTTT.

In DNA form, the CDR3 reads TGTGCCAGCAGAACTACAGGTTTCGCAGATACGCAGTATTTT. It specifies CASRTTGFADTQYF. The V gene is TRBV6-6, the J gene TRBJ2-3; the D gene is possibly TRBD1 (5 bases). Trimming took off 6 bases at V and 4 bases at J, with 14 bases between the two ends. This CDR3 contains 14 residues. CDR1 and CDR2 (germline): MNHNY, SVGAGI (reference sequence).

V usage is TRBV5-1 and J usage is TRBJ1-6; D possibly corresponds to TRBD1 (6 bases). V dropped 7 bases and J dropped 3 bases, with 11 bases sitting between them. CDR1 is SGHRS and CDR2 is YFSETQ in the germline V gene. The CDR3 has 14 amino acids. The CDR3 is CASQQGLYNSPLHF. Written as DNA, the CDR3 is TGCGCCAGCCAACAGGGTCTCTATAATTCACCCCTCCACTTT.

This clone occurred a few times. This chain links TRBV7-2 with TRBJ1-1; D gene ambiguous. The germline CDR1 and CDR2 sequences are SGHTA and FQGNSA. The CDR3 extends over 13 amino acids. Trimming pared 4 bases from V and 0 bases from J, leaving 6 bases between. The CDR3 DNA is TGTGCCAGCAGCTACTACTTGAACACTGAAGCTTTCTTT. Its protein is CASSYYLNTEAFF.

This rearrangement joins TRBV6-5 to TRBJ2-2; D perhaps matches TRBD1 (5 bases). The CDR3 covers 14 residues. Germline CDR1 is MNHEY and CDR2 is SVGAGI. The ends were cut back, 5 bases at V and 6 bases at J, with 13 bases in the middle. The CDR3 protein is CASSKTVTAGELFF. In DNA, the CDR3 is TGTGCCAGCAGTAAGACAGTTACCGCCGGGGAGCTGTTTTTT.

This chain links TRBV7-2 with TRBJ2-2; TRBD1 might be the D (5 bases). CDR3 length: 14 amino acids. V was trimmed by 1 base and J by 6 bases, leaving 9 bases between them. Germline V gene lookup returns CDR1 SGHTA and CDR2 FQGNSA. The CDR3 DNA reads TGTGCCAGCAGCTTAGACTTGGGGCCCGGGGAGCTGTTTTTT. Translation gives CASSLDLGPGELFF.

This clone was seen just once. The chain uses TRBV27 and TRBJ1-1; tentatively, D is TRBD1 (6 bases). V was clipped by 2 bases and J by 1 base, with 11 bases between them. The CDR3 length is 15 residues. Per the germline V gene, CDR1 is MNHEY and CDR2 is SMNVEV (reference sequence). The CDR3 region is CASSLQGHPNTEAFF. Here the CDR3 DNA reads TGTGCCAGCAGTTTACAGGGACACCCGAACACTGAAGCTTTCTTT.

V gene TRBV7-9 combines with J gene TRBJ1-2; the match to TRBD1 covers 10 bases. The ends lost 2 bases at V and 8 bases at J; junction bases unmatched: 20. Germline V lookup: CDR1 SEHNR, CDR2 FQNEAQ (reference sequence). The length of the CDR3 is 19 residues. The CDR3 here is CASSLSSAGTWDRGRGYTF. The DNA for the CDR3 is TGTGCCAGCAGCTTAAGTTCGGCTGGAACGTGGGACAGGGGACGCGGCTACACCTTC.

The V call is TRBV7-2, the J call TRBJ1-2; 9 nucleotides agree with TRBD1. V lost 4 bases, J lost 8 bases, and 14 bases stayed unmatched. Germline V gives CDR1 SGHTA, CDR2 FQGNSA. CDR3 length: 16 residues. The CDR3 sequence is CASSWEPGQGTKGYTF. CDR3 nucleotide sequence: TGTGCCAGCAGCTGGGAACCGGGACAGGGAACTAAGGGCTACACCTTC.

This clone was detected only a few times. The chain uses TRBV7-2 and TRBJ1-3; D remains unclear. V lost 1 base to trimming and J lost 0 bases, with 16 bases between them. The CDR3 has 18 amino acids. CDR1 is SGHTA, CDR2 FQGNSA, per germline. The CDR3 DNA reads TGTGCCAGCAGCTTAGAATCCCCCTGGCGGAGCTCTGGAAACACCATATATTTT. Its protein is CASSLESPWRSSGNTIYF.

The rearrangement uses TRBV5-6 and TRBJ2-1; 16 bases map to TRBD2. This CDR3 comprises 16 residues. Germline trimming cut 4 bases from V and 8 bases from J; bases unmatched to any gene: 6. CDR1 and CDR2 from the germline V gene are SGHDT and YYEEEE. CDR3 residues: CASSQGLAGGQDEQFF. DNA for the CDR3: TGTGCCAGCAGCCAGGGACTAGCGGGGGGGCAGGATGAGCAGTTCTTC.

The chain is built from TRBV7-8 and TRBJ2-7; the match to TRBD1 covers 7 bases. Per germline, CDR1 SGHVS and CDR2 FQNEAQ. The CDR3 consists of 14 residues. Unmatched junction bases numbered 8, after V lost 4 bases and J lost 5 bases. This CDR3 reads CASSSPSQGDEQYF. DNA for the CDR3: TGTGCCAGCAGCTCACCCTCTCAGGGGGACGAGCAGTACTTC.

This chain uses TRBV6-5 with TRBJ2-5; D might be TRBD2 (6 bases). This CDR3 region has 14 residues. Trimming removed 0 bases at V and 3 bases at J, with 8 bases between. Germline CDR1 and CDR2: MNHEY and SVGAGI. The CDR3 DNA is TGTGCCAGCAGTTACTCGCGCGGGGAAGAGACCCAGTACTTC. Its protein product is CASSYSRGEETQYF.

The chain recombines TRBV7-9 with TRBJ1-1; 7 positions agree with TRBD1. There are 15 residues in the CDR3. In germline, CDR1 is SEHNR, CDR2 FQNEAQ (reference sequence). J gave up 5 bases and V 8 bases, and 14 bases lay outside the gene matches. The CDR3 DNA sequence: TGTGCCAGCGCCAACTACAGGGGAAGGAGGACTGAAGCTTTCTTT. This codes for CASANYRGRRTEAFF.

This clone was seen more than once but under ten times. The chain uses TRBV6-5 and TRBJ2-7, with D hard to call. There are 15 residues in the CDR3. Germline V gene data show CDR1 as MNHEY and CDR2 as SVGAGI. V dropped 6 bases and J dropped 3 bases, with 18 bases sitting between them. The CDR3 loop is CASRAVDSFNYEQYF. In DNA form, the CDR3 reads TGTGCCAGCAGGGCCGTCGACTCCTTCAACTACGAGCAGTACTTC.

The CDR3 is CASSPSAAGHEQFF. Here the CDR3 DNA reads TGTGCCAGCAGCCCTAGCGCCGCCGGCCATGAGCAGTTCTTC. The V call is TRBV7-2, the J call TRBJ2-1; D might be TRBD2 (6 bases). This CDR3 is 14 amino acids long. V was trimmed by 5 bases and J by 8 bases, leaving 16 bases between them. The V gene's germline CDR1 is SGHTA and CDR2 FQGNSA.

The V call is TRBV15, the J call TRBJ2-5; TRBD1 might be the D (5 bases). Germline CDR1 reads LNHNV; CDR2 reads YYDKDF (reference sequence). With 3 bases removed from V and 2 bases from J, the gap between germline ends came to 10 bases. This CDR3 is built from 14 residues. In DNA, the CDR3 is TGTGCCACCAGCAGTCACAGGTTTCAAGAGACCCAGTACTTC. This codes for CATSSHRFQETQYF.

The gene calls are TRBV7-9 and TRBJ1-4, with 8 bases lining up with TRBD1. This CDR3 has 16 residues. V was clipped by 3 bases and J by 7 bases; unmatched bases: 10. The germline CDR1 and CDR2 sequences are SEHNR and FQNEAQ (reference sequence). DNA for the CDR3: TGTGCCAGCAGCTTCGAGAGACAGGGGAGGGGTGAAAAACTGTTTTTT. It encodes CASSFERQGRGEKLFF.

The J gene is TRBJ2-1, the V gene TRBV9, with 7 bases identical to TRBD2. V lost 1 base, J lost 6 bases, and 7 bases stayed unmatched. Germline CDR1 and CDR2: SGDLS and YYNGEE. This CDR3 is 15 amino acids long. CDR3 protein: CASSVSGGGINEQFF. DNA of the CDR3: TGTGCCAGCAGCGTATCGGGCGGGGGTATCAATGAGCAGTTCTTC. The full variable domain, its missing parts supplied by reference TRBV9 and TRBJ2-1, is DSGVTQTPKHLITATGQRVTLRCSPRSGDLSVYWYQQSLDQGLQFLIQYYNGEERAKGNILERFSAQQFPDLHSELNLSSLELGDSALYFCASSVSGGGINEQFFGPGTRLTVL.

This clone was observed a single time. The chain combines TRBV9 with TRBJ2-5; possibly TRBD1 for D (7 bases). The CDR3 contains 15 residues. V dropped 0 bases and J dropped 4 bases, with 13 bases sitting between them. Germline CDR1 and CDR2: SGDLS and YYNGEE. Here the CDR3 reads CASSVGRGPGETQYF. CDR3 nucleotides: TGTGCCAGCAGCGTAGGGAGGGGGCCTGGAGAGACCCAGTACTTC.

In this sample, this clone turned up once. This chain uses TRBV13 with TRBJ2-1, with 14 bases fitting TRBD2. CDR1 and CDR2 (germline): PRHDT, FYEKMQ (reference sequence). The CDR3 is made up of 18 amino acids. Losses at the gene ends were 6 bases for V and 0 bases for J; bases not matched to a gene: 7. CDR3 protein: CASSSRLAGGSSYNEQFF. CDR3 coding DNA: TGTGCCAGCAGTTCGCGACTAGCGGGGGGGAGCTCCTACAATGAGCAGTTCTTC.

The J gene is TRBJ1-2, the V gene TRBV5-4; TRBD1 is a possible D gene (6 bases). The V end was cut by 0 bases, the J end by 14 bases, with 20 bases between. Germline loops: CDR1 SGHNT, CDR2 YYREEE (reference sequence). The CDR3 consists of 14 residues. This CDR3 reads CASSLGLQGLTVTF. CDR3 nucleotide sequence: TGTGCCAGCAGCTTGGGACTACAGGGTCTAACAGTAACCTTC.

The J gene is TRBJ1-4, the V gene TRBV7-9; weak D call: TRBD1 (5 bases). V was clipped by 0 bases and J by 3 bases, with 8 bases between them. This CDR3 has 15 amino acids. Germline V CDR1 and CDR2: SEHNR, FQNEAQ (reference sequence). The CDR3 sequence: CASSLARAPNEKLFF. The CDR3 DNA reads TGTGCCAGCAGCTTAGCCAGGGCCCCTAATGAAAAACTGTTTTTT.

This rearrangement joins TRBV6-1 to TRBJ2-1; D unclear. The CDR3 consists of 14 residues. Germline-derived CDR1 and CDR2 are MNHNS and SASEGT. V lost 6 bases to trimming and J lost 0 bases, with 9 bases between them. The CDR3 spells CASRVFSSYNEQFF. Here the CDR3 DNA reads TGTGCCAGCAGGGTATTTAGCTCCTACAATGAGCAGTTCTTC.

The chain employs TRBV7-6 and TRBJ2-3; 8 bases match TRBD2. The CDR3 contains 15 residues. Per the germline V gene, CDR1 is SGHVS and CDR2 is FNYEAQ. V gave up 1 base and J gave up 5 bases; unmatched junction bases: 5. The CDR3 sequence is CASSLVGGALDTQYF. The CDR3 DNA reads TGTGCCAGCAGCTTAGTCGGGGGGGCCCTAGATACGCAGTATTTT.

There are a few counts of this clone. The chain combines TRBV5-6 with TRBJ1-1; tentatively, D is TRBD1 (5 bases). CDR1 is SGHDT and CDR2 is YYEEEE in the germline V gene. V lost 5 bases and J lost 1, with 9 bases in between. This CDR3 region has 13 residues. CDR3: CASRSTGNTEAFF. The CDR3 coding sequence is TGTGCCAGCAGGTCCACAGGGAACACTGAAGCTTTCTTT.

The chain combines TRBV7-8 with TRBJ2-3; 7 bases agree with TRBD1. The CDR3 is 15 residues long. V trimming: 4 bases; J trimming: 1 base; junction bases outside the gene matches: 5. CDR1 and CDR2 from the germline V gene are SGHVS and FQNEAQ. For the CDR3, the DNA is TGTGCCAGCAGCTCTTGGACAGGAGGCACAGATACGCAGTATTTT. Its translation is CASSSWTGGTDTQYF.

This clone showed up just a few times. The gene calls are TRBV27 and TRBJ1-5; perhaps TRBD1 as D (6 bases). The V end was cut by 2 bases, the J end by 7 bases, with 9 bases between. Germline CDR1 is MNHEY and CDR2 is SMNVEV (reference sequence). This CDR3 is built from 13 residues. Written as DNA, the CDR3 is TGTGCCAGCAGTTTAAAAGGGGGACAGCCCCAGCATTTT. This sequence encodes CASSLKGGQPQHF.

The chain recombines TRBV5-1 with TRBJ2-7; 9 positions match TRBD1. Germline V CDR1 and CDR2: SGHRS, YFSETQ. The CDR3 is 14 amino acids. J gave up 3 bases and V 2 bases, and 3 bases lay outside the gene matches. CDR3: CASSFRQGDYEQYF. The DNA for the CDR3 is TGCGCCAGCAGCTTCCGACAGGGGGACTACGAGCAGTACTTC.